This entry features one T cell receptor (beta chain) sequence. Its specificity is not known. The sample originates from a study of OX40 agonist ivuxolimab in advanced cancers. Looking at the study overall: Patients took ivuxolimab, an agonistic anti-OX40 (CD134) antibody.

Germline CDR1 is SEHNR and CDR2 is FQNEAQ (reference sequence). Trimming removed 5 bases from V and 8 bases from J; junction bases left unmatched: 5. The CDR3 sequence is 14 residues long. Here immunoSEQ multiplex PCR was the method, and the copy in TCRdb shows in-frame clones only, minus some. Found here are 50,000 to 80,000 clones, about 88% of them singletons; the top ten hold less than 2.5%. Study results and caveats: Circulating CD4+ and CD8+ T cells showed clonal expansion by week 6 at 0.1 to 3.0 mg/kg.

The chain links TRBV7-9 to TRBJ2-1; 11 nucleotides line up with TRBD2. The clonotype was recovered from an adult with an advanced solid tumor such as melanoma, head and neck, liver or kidney cancer. The input for sequencing was CD4+ or CD8+ T cells sorted from blood, taken in a trial of the OX40 agonist ivuxolimab. The CDR3 DNA is TGTGCCAGCAGCACCCGTAGCGGGAGGGATGAGCAGTTCTTC. Amino acids: CASSTRSGRDEQFF. Looking up the rest from reference TRBV7-9 and TRBJ2-1 gives the full variable domain: DTGVSQNPRHKITKRGQNVTFRCDPISEHNRLYWYRQTLGQGPEFLTYFQNEAQLEKSRLLSDRFSAERPKGSFSTLEIQRTEQGDSAMYLCASSTRSGRDEQFFGPGTRLTVL.